Following are 2 T cell receptor beta chains from one sample sequenced in a study of T cell responses to AZD1222 COVID-19 vaccine. The protocol was immunoSEQ multiplex PCR, while the TCRdb copy is restricted to in-frame clones and leaves out a portion. The repertoire includes some 97,000 clones, about 90% of them detected once, and roughly 1.8% sits in the top ten. The sequences come from peripheral blood, collected on day 0 of AZD1222 vaccination. The receptors were gathered from an adult in good health.

The chain uses TRBV6-5 and TRBJ2-4; a weak D match, TRBD2 (6 bases). Germline V gene sequence: CDR1 MNHEY, CDR2 SVGAGI. The CDR3 runs 14 residues. The V end was cut by 6 bases, the J end by 1 base, with 10 bases between. DNA of the CDR3: TGTGCCAGCAGAGGAGGGTACGCCAAAAACATTCAGTACTTC. Its translation is CASRGGYAKNIQYF.

Worth noting for this clone: The same CDR3 arises from other DNA sequences in this sample as well. This rearrangement joins TRBV7-9 to TRBJ2-3; 9 positions match TRBD2. There are 16 residues in the CDR3. The germline gives CDR1 SEHNR, CDR2 FQNEAQ (reference sequence). Germline trimming cut 5 bases from V and 2 bases from J; bases unmatched to any gene: 8. The CDR3 here is CASSRSSGTTTDTQYF. CDR3 sequence (DNA): TGTGCCAGCAGCCGGTCTAGCGGGACTACCACAGATACGCAGTATTTT.